One sample yielded the 8 T cell receptor beta chains listed below, sequenced in a study of vaccination effects on CD4 cells after COVID-19. These receptors are not linked to any known antigen. Repertoires were generated with immunoSEQ multiplex PCR, while TCRdb's copy carries only in-frame clones and drops some. In the table there are about 80,000 clones, roughly 80% of which are singletons. Sequencing followed a ViraFEST assay step that expanded antigen-specific CD4+ T cells with viral peptide pools. Between days 9 and 10 of culture, CD4+ T cells were separated out. Participants were vaccinated with two doses of either the BNT162b2 or mRNA-1273 vaccine. The sequenced sample was CD4+ T cells from PBMCs cultured with HCoV-OC43 spike peptides, obtained after COVID-19 vaccination. Subset noted: HCoV-OC43 spike overlapping peptide pool stimulation. These receptors all stem from a human donor who received a COVID-19 vaccine.

The chain uses TRBV2 and TRBJ2-2; D not resolved. Deletions cut 3 bases from V and 0 bases from J, with 11 bases between. The length of the CDR3 is 16 residues. CDR1 and CDR2 from the germline V gene are SNHLY and FYNNEI. The CDR3 sequence: CASSEQDPSNTGELFF. Written as DNA, the CDR3 is TGTGCCAGCAGTGAGCAGGACCCCTCGAACACCGGGGAGCTGTTTTTT.

J is TRBJ2-2 and V is TRBV4-1; 7 bases are shared with TRBD1. Germline loops: CDR1 MGHRA, CDR2 YSYEKL. The CDR3 spans 16 residues. The V gene end was trimmed by 3 bases and the J gene end by 2 bases; junction bases not matched to a gene: 6. The CDR3 loop reads CASSQYGTVNTGELFF. CDR3 nucleotides: TGCGCCAGCAGCCAGTACGGGACAGTCAACACCGGGGAGCTGTTTTTT.

The CDR3 is CASSQRISVGQAGFRYGYTF. CDR3 DNA: TGCGCCAGCAGTCAAAGGATTTCCGTGGGACAGGCGGGCTTCCGCTATGGCTACACCTTC. The J gene is TRBJ1-2, the V gene TRBV23-1; 8 nucleotides align to TRBD1. TRBV23-1 is recorded as an ORF, its role being uncertain. V was clipped by 2 bases and J by 4 bases; unmatched bases: 21. The CDR3 length is 20 residues.

This clone was counted only a few times. The CDR3 sequence: CASSLVGGYEQYV. The CDR3 nucleotides are TGCGCCAGCAGCTTGGTGGGGGGCTACGAGCAGTACGTC. The chain has TRBV5-1 and TRBJ2-7; D might be TRBD2 (6 bases). The length of the CDR3 is 13 residues. The V end was cut by 0 bases, the J end by 3 bases, with 7 bases between. Germline-derived CDR1 and CDR2 are SGHRS and YFSETQ.

This clone was seen more than once but under ten times. CDR3 coding DNA: TGTGCCAGCAGTCGTAGCGGGGGGCTTCAAGAGACCCAGTACTTC. It specifies CASSRSGGLQETQYF. The gene calls are TRBV28 and TRBJ2-5; 10 bases are a match to TRBD2. The V gene end was trimmed by 5 bases and the J gene end by 2 bases; junction bases not matched to a gene: 5. CDR1 is MDHEN and CDR2 is SYDVKM in the germline V gene. This CDR3 has 15 amino acids.

The V and J genes are TRBV18 and TRBJ1-5, with D possibly being TRBD1 (6 bases). V shed 0 bases and J shed 3 bases, with 15 bases lying between them. The CDR3 sequence is 17 residues long. Germline loops: CDR1 KGHSH, CDR2 LQKENI. CDR3 region: CASSPPGIQGSNQPQHF. Written as DNA, the CDR3 is TGTGCCAGCTCACCACCGGGAATCCAGGGGTCCAATCAGCCCCAGCATTTT.

J is TRBJ1-5 and V is TRBV6-5; D is ambiguous. Trimming pared 7 bases from V and 2 bases from J, leaving 6 bases between. The CDR3 has 12 amino acids. Looked up from germline, CDR1 is MNHEY and CDR2 is SVGAGI. The CDR3 is CASKVGNQPQHF. CDR3 DNA sequence: TGTGCCAGCAAGGTGGGCAATCAGCCCCAGCATTTT.

This clone was observed a single time. The CDR3 DNA sequence: TGTGCCAGCAGTAGAAACAGGGAACGTGGAAACACCATATATTTT. Its protein is CASSRNRERGNTIYF. The chain combines TRBV6-5 with TRBJ1-3; D may be TRBD1 (6 bases). The CDR3 has 15 amino acids. The V end was cut by 5 bases, the J end by 3 bases, with 14 bases between. Germline V CDR1 and CDR2: MNHEY, SVGAGI.